What follows describes a single T cell receptor beta chain. The data were taken from a study of blood T cell repertoires in COVID-19. Study-level background: Collection of acute and convalescent COVID-19 samples took place in the United States, Italy and Spain. PBMCs, B-cell-depleted T cells, or T cells provided the cDNA or gDNA that made up the material.

CDR3 length equals 15 residues. The V gene's germline CDR1 is MNHEY and CDR2 SVGAGI. The trim removed 5 bases at V and 7 bases at J, leaving 10 bases unmatched. Source study methods: Nucleated cell number was recorded as an estimate derived from reference gene primer amplification. Method: immunoSEQ multiplex PCR; TCRdb's copy keeps in-frame clones and lacks some. V and J calls and clone size are those listed in that table; D and trimming were worked out from the DNA. The table has 150,000 to 200,000 clones, more than 65% seen once. This receptor was taken from a human donor with acute or convalescent COVID-19. The donor label of this sample is uncertain. Sequencing was done on a sample of peripheral blood. This chain links TRBV6-5 with TRBJ2-1; TRBD1 agrees at 8 bases. The CDR3 is CASSKIGTGLNEQFF. DNA of the CDR3: TGTGCCAGCAGTAAGATCGGGACAGGCCTTAATGAGCAGTTCTTC.